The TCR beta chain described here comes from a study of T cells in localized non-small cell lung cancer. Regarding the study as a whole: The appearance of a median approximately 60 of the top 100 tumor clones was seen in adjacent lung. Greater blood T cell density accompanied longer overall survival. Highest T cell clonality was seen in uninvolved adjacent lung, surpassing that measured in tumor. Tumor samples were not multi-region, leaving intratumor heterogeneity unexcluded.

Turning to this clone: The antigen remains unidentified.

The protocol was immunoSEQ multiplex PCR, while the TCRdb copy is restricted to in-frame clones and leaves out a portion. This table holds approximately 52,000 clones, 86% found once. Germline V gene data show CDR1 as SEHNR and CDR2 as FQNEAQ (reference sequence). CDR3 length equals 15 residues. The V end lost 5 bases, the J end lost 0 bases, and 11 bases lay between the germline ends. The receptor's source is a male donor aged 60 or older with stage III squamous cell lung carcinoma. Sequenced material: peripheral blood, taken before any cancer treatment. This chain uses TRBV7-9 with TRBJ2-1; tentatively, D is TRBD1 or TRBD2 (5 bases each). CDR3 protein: CASSVTGTSYNEQFF. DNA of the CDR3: TGTGCCAGCAGCGTTACCGGGACCTCCTACAATGAGCAGTTCTTC.